The clone carrying this T cell receptor beta chain was detected ten times or more. What it binds is unknown. The data were taken from a study of type 1 regulatory T cells. About the research overall: An in vitro protocol generated T-allo10, a Tr1-enriched, alloantigen-specific CD4 T cell product. General study points: Type 1 regulatory T cells had a more restricted TCR repertoire than non-type 1 regulatory T cells.

CDR1 is LNHDA and CDR2 is SQIVND in the germline V gene (reference sequence). CDR3 size: 15 residues. The germline V and J ends were trimmed by 1 base and 2 bases, with 10 bases remaining between them. TCRdb passed the reads through MiXCR, listing each CDR3 protein once. The table lists under 75,000 distinct CDR3 sequences, less than 25% of them singletons. The source is a human donor in good health. This chain uses TRBV19 with TRBJ2-3; D is possibly TRBD2 (6 bases). Material: cultured type 1 regulatory T (Tr1) cells, either the whole culture or a sorted fraction (not recorded which). CDR3 protein: CASSIAAGPTDTQYF. In DNA, the CDR3 is TGTGCCAGTAGTATAGCCGCGGGACCCACAGATACGCAGTATTTT.